Below, 30 T cell receptor beta chains from the same sample are listed, as sequenced in a study of T cell responses to AZD1222 COVID-19 vaccine. TCRdb's table, derived via immunoSEQ multiplex PCR, lists solely in-frame clones and lacks some. The table lists more than 70,000 clones, approximately 86% of them singletons. The sample here was peripheral blood, taken on day 0 of AZD1222 vaccination. The receptors stem from an adult in good health.

Worth noting for this clone: Within the sample, other DNA sequences also encode this same CDR3. The rearrangement joins TRBV5-1 to TRBJ1-1; maybe TRBD1 (5 bases). V lost 4 bases and J 1 base, leaving 8 bases between the germline ends. The CDR3 is 13 amino acids. The V gene's germline CDR1 is SGHRS and CDR2 YFSETQ. The CDR3 region is CASSLTENTEAFF. CDR3 nucleotide sequence: TGCGCCAGCAGCCTGACAGAGAACACTGAAGCTTTCTTT.

This chain connects TRBV7-8 to TRBJ1-4; 9 nucleotides agree with TRBD1. J was trimmed by 3 bases and V by 6 bases; bases with no gene match: 5. The CDR3 length is 15 residues. CDR1 is SGHVS and CDR2 is FQNEAQ in the germline V gene. The CDR3 coding sequence is TGTGCCAGCAGGATCGGACAGGGGTCTAATGAAAAACTGTTTTTT. The encoded protein is CASRIGQGSNEKLFF.

The rearrangement links TRBV10-1 to TRBJ1-1; D not certain. Germline assignment: CDR1 WNHNN and CDR2 SYGVQD (reference sequence). V dropped 3 bases and J dropped 7 bases, with 12 bases sitting between them. CDR3 length: 13 amino acids. The CDR3 sequence is CASSEFREGEAFF. The DNA for the CDR3 is TGCGCCAGCAGTGAATTTAGAGAGGGTGAAGCTTTCTTT.

This clone was picked up one time. The rearrangement joins TRBV2 to TRBJ2-1; TRBD2 might be the D (5 bases). V was cut by 7 bases and J by 3 bases, with 13 bases left in between. This CDR3 has 14 amino acids. Germline-derived CDR1 and CDR2 are SNHLY and FYNNEI. CDR3 in amino acids: CASTTRGLYNEQFF. The CDR3 DNA reads TGTGCCAGCACTACACGAGGACTCTACAATGAGCAGTTCTTC. Full variable domain (remainder filled in from reference TRBV2 and TRBJ2-1): EPEVTQTPSHQVTQMGQEVILRCVPISNHLYFYWYRQILGQKVEFLVSFYNNEISEKSEIFDDQFSVERPDGSNFTLKIRSTKLEDSAMYFCASTTRGLYNEQFFGPGTRLTVL.

The chain has TRBV27 and TRBJ2-7, with 7 nucleotides matching TRBD2. This CDR3 comprises 13 residues. V lost 8 bases to trimming and J lost 2 bases; unmatched junction nucleotides: 6. Per germline, CDR1 MNHEY and CDR2 SMNVEV (reference sequence). The CDR3 nucleotides read TGTGCCAGCGGCCGGGAGGCTACCTACGAGCAGTACTTC. Translation gives CASGREATYEQYF.

This clone came up once. V usage is TRBV21-1 and J usage is TRBJ2-7; the D call TRBD2 from the table was never checked on the DNA. TRBV21-1 is marked as a pseudogene. The CDR3 runs 16 residues. The CDR3 nucleotides read TGTGCCAGCAGCAAAGCGAGCGGCGGGGGGAACTACGAGCAGTACTTC. Amino acids: CASSKASGGGNYEQYF.

The V and J genes are TRBV28 and TRBJ2-1; possible D gene TRBD2, 7 bases. The CDR3 runs 13 residues. V was trimmed by 11 bases and J by 0 bases, leaving 11 bases between them. CDR1 is MDHEN, CDR2 SYDVKM, per germline. The CDR3 bases are TGTGCCTCGGGGGGCGGCTCCTACAATGAGCAGTTCTTC. Translating it yields CASGGGSYNEQFF.

This clone has only one observation. The chain combines TRBV6-1 with TRBJ2-1; D remains ambiguous. CDR3 length: 12 residues. Trimming shortened V by 3 bases and J by 7 bases, and 7 bases separated the two germline ends. Germline V gives CDR1 MNHNS, CDR2 SASEGT. CDR3 protein: CASSDLRNEQFF. The CDR3 nucleotides read TGTGCCAGCAGTGATTTGAGGAATGAGCAGTTCTTC.

The chain carries TRBV9 and TRBJ2-3, with 10 nucleotides matching TRBD1. The ends lost 3 bases at V and 4 bases at J; junction bases unmatched: 5. CDR3 length: 15 amino acids. The germline gives CDR1 SGDLS, CDR2 YYNGEE. Here the CDR3 DNA reads TGTGCCAGCAGCGGCCAGACAGGGGGCCCAGATACGCAGTATTTT. It codes for CASSGQTGGPDTQYF.

This chain joins TRBV11-2 and TRBJ2-3; 10 bases match TRBD1. Unmatched junction bases numbered 4, after V lost 5 bases and J lost 2 bases. Germline V gene data show CDR1 as SGHAT and CDR2 as FQNNGV. The CDR3 has 15 amino acids. CDR3 region: CASSRGTGDTDTQYF. The CDR3 DNA is TGTGCCAGCAGCCGGGGGACAGGGGACACAGATACGCAGTATTTT.

The chain couples TRBV7-9 to TRBJ1-4; 8 bases fit TRBD1. Germline V gene sequence: CDR1 SEHNR, CDR2 FQNEAQ (reference sequence). With V trimmed by 6 bases and J by 1 base, 16 bases remained unmatched. This CDR3 has 19 residues. CDR3 region: CASSYRRAGGWKTNEKLFF. CDR3 bases: TGTGCCAGCAGTTATCGCCGGGCAGGGGGCTGGAAAACTAATGAAAAACTGTTTTTT. The full variable domain, completed using reference TRBV7-9 and TRBJ1-4, is DTGVSQNPRHKITKRGQNVTFRCDPISEHNRLYWYRQTLGQGPEFLTYFQNEAQLEKSRLLSDRFSAERPKGSFSTLEIQRTEQGDSAMYLCASSYRRAGGWKTNEKLFFGSGTQLSVL.

V usage is TRBV28 and J usage is TRBJ1-5, with D possibly being TRBD1 (6 bases). V was shortened by 6 bases and J by 4 bases, with 16 bases between the two germline ends. The CDR3 covers 15 residues. Germline-derived CDR1 and CDR2 are MDHEN and SYDVKM. CDR3 amino acids: CASRAPAGANQPQHF. The CDR3 DNA sequence: TGTGCCAGCAGAGCTCCGGCAGGGGCGAATCAGCCCCAGCATTTT.

The V and J genes are TRBV28 and TRBJ2-3; TRBD2 aligns across 13 bases. The CDR3 is made up of 20 amino acids. Germline assignment: CDR1 MDHEN and CDR2 SYDVKM. The junction had 19 bases not matched to a gene; V was cut back by 6 bases and J by 4 bases. DNA of the CDR3: TGTGCCAGCAGCGCCGCCCGGACTAGCGGGAGAGCCGGACGTGCAGATACGCAGTATTTT. Residues: CASSAARTSGRAGRADTQYF.

The CDR3 reads CATEEGAQETQYF. The CDR3 DNA reads as TGTGCCACCGAGGAAGGGGCGCAAGAGACCCAGTACTTC. The V gene is TRBV24-1, the J gene TRBJ2-5, with D possibly matching TRBD1 (5 bases). V was clipped by 9 bases and J by 2 bases, with 12 bases between them. The CDR3 contains 13 residues. Per the germline V gene, CDR1 is KGHDR and CDR2 is SFDVKD.

V and J are TRBV4-3 and TRBJ1-4; 11 nucleotides match TRBD1. The CDR3 extends over 19 amino acids. V lost 0 bases to trimming and J lost 1 base; unmatched junction nucleotides: 7. The germline CDR1 and CDR2 sequences are LGHNA and YSLEER. CDR3 sequence: CASSQDPDGTGGTNEKLFF. The CDR3 region has the DNA TGCGCCAGCAGCCAAGATCCGGACGGGACAGGGGGAACTAATGAAAAACTGTTTTTT.

The genes are TRBV5-4 and TRBJ2-1, with 8 bases matching TRBD2. The CDR3 runs to 16 residues. From germline, CDR1 is SGHNT and CDR2 YYREEE (reference sequence). V lost 4 bases and J lost 0; bases outside the gene matches: 6. The CDR3 region is CASSILTSGSYNEQFF. For the CDR3, the DNA is TGTGCCAGCAGCATCCTAACTAGCGGCTCCTACAATGAGCAGTTCTTC.

The V and J genes are TRBV3-1 (or the pseudogene TRBV3-2) and TRBJ2-7, with D uncertain. Deletions cut 1 base from V and 7 bases from J, with 11 bases between. From germline, CDR1 is LGHDT and CDR2 YNNKEL (reference sequence). The CDR3 loop spans 13 amino acids. The CDR3 DNA follows: TGTGCCAGCAGCCAAGTATTTCTTGAAGAGCAGTACTTC. Protein product: CASSQVFLEEQYF.

The chain couples TRBV4-1 to TRBJ1-5; TRBD1 is a possible D gene (6 bases). CDR1 MGHRA and CDR2 YSYEKL come from the germline V gene. The CDR3 is made up of 16 amino acids. The V and J ends lost 5 bases and 1 base respectively, with 15 bases between them. This CDR3 reads CASSSTGWRSNQPQHF. CDR3 sequence (DNA): TGCGCCAGCAGCTCAACAGGGTGGAGGAGCAATCAGCCCCAGCATTTT.

This clone came up a few times. The V and J genes are TRBV6-1 and TRBJ1-1, with 10 bases fitting TRBD1. The CDR3 consists of 14 residues. CDR1 and CDR2 (germline): MNHNS, SASEGT. Losses at the gene ends were 3 bases for V and 5 bases for J; bases not matched to a gene: 3. The CDR3 DNA reads as TGTGCCAGCAGTGAGGACAGGGGGTGGACTGAAGCTTTCTTT. Translated: CASSEDRGWTEAFF.

The rearrangement joins TRBV6-5 to TRBJ1-1, with D perhaps matching TRBD1 (6 bases). V was shortened by 2 bases and J by 4 bases, with 11 bases between the two germline ends. The germline CDR1 and CDR2 sequences are MNHEY and SVGAGI. The CDR3 extends over 14 amino acids. The CDR3 nucleotides are TGTGCCAGCAGTTACCAGGGGCGCAGCACTGAAGCTTTCTTT. Protein: CASSYQGRSTEAFF.

This chain joins TRBV5-1 and TRBJ2-5; 11 positions match TRBD2. Germline CDR1 and CDR2: SGHRS and YFSETQ. V dropped 1 base and J dropped 2; count of bases not matched to a gene: 7. This CDR3 has 17 amino acids. CDR3 sequence (DNA): TGCGCCAGCAGCTTGCGACTAGCGGGAATGGGGCAAGAGACCCAGTACTTC. Its translation is CASSLRLAGMGQETQYF. Complete variable domain (other parts from reference TRBV5-1 and TRBJ2-5): KAGVTQTPRYLIKTRGQQVTLSCSPISGHRSVSWYQQTPGQGLQFLFEYFSETQRNKGNFPGRFSGRQFSNSRSEMNVSTLELGDSALYLCASSLRLAGMGQETQYFGPGTRLLVL.

The table lists this clone with a few counts. J is TRBJ1-2 and V is TRBV28; 8 bases map to TRBD1. CDR1 and CDR2 from the germline V gene are MDHEN and SYDVKM. The V and J ends lost 4 bases and 0 bases, in that order; junction bases with no gene match: 4. This CDR3 contains 15 residues. The CDR3 DNA reads as TGTGCCAGCAGTTCCGGGACAGGTACTAACTATGGCTACACCTTC. Encoded protein: CASSSGTGTNYGYTF.

The V call is TRBV5-3, the J call TRBJ2-2; TRBD2 agrees at 10 bases. TRBV5-3 is flagged as an ORF with uncertain function. The CDR3 consists of 16 residues. Trimming took 0 bases from V and 2 from J; bases not matched to a gene: 1. This CDR3 reads CARSLGTSGNTGELFF. The DNA for the CDR3 is TGTGCCAGAAGCTTGGGGACTAGCGGTAACACCGGGGAGCTGTTTTTT.

The chain carries TRBV5-8 and TRBJ2-3; the D gene is possibly TRBD1 (5 bases). The germline V gene has CDR1 SGHTS and CDR2 YDEGEE. The CDR3 totals 11 residues. V was shortened by 4 bases and J by 6 bases, with 6 bases between the two germline ends. CDR3 protein: CASSQGDTQYF. CDR3 nucleotide sequence: TGTGCCAGCAGCCAGGGTGATACGCAGTATTTT.

The J gene is TRBJ1-2, the V gene TRBV19, with D possibly matching TRBD1 (6 bases). CDR1 and CDR2 from the germline V gene are LNHDA and SQIVND (reference sequence). The CDR3 totals 15 residues. Between the trimmed V and J ends, which lost 8 bases and 4 bases, there was a span of 20 bases. This CDR3 reads CASALRGRDTYGYTF. CDR3 sequence (DNA): TGTGCCAGTGCTCTGAGGGGCAGGGACACCTATGGCTACACCTTC.

The chain combines TRBV25-1 with TRBJ2-3; D might be TRBD1 (6 bases). Germline V gene lookup returns CDR1 MGHDK and CDR2 SYGVNS. CDR3 length: 16 residues. Trimming removed 3 bases at V and 0 bases at J, with 13 bases between. The chain's CDR3 is CASSDGGSPSTDTQYF. For the CDR3, the DNA is TGTGCCAGCAGTGATGGGGGCAGTCCTAGCACAGATACGCAGTATTTT.

The chain joins TRBV12-3 or TRBV12-4 to TRBJ1-2; no definite D call. Deletions cut 2 bases from V and 10 bases from J, with 14 bases between. The CDR3 consists of 13 residues. DNA of the CDR3: TGTGCCAGCAGTTTAACCCCAGAGGGTGTCTACACCTTC. Its translation is CASSLTPEGVYTF.

The chain combines TRBV10-3 with TRBJ2-3, with D uncertain. CDR3 length: 14 amino acids. The germline CDR1 and CDR2 sequences are ENHRY and SYGVKD. Trimming took off 10 bases at V and 4 bases at J, with 18 bases between the two ends. CDR3: CATQDSIGADTQYF. The CDR3 bases are TGTGCCACCCAAGACTCCATTGGGGCAGATACGCAGTATTTT.

The chain has TRBV28 and TRBJ2-7, with 8 nucleotides matching TRBD1. Germline CDR1 reads MDHEN; CDR2 reads SYDVKM. With V trimmed by 8 bases and J by 3 bases, 6 bases remained unmatched. The CDR3 consists of 13 residues. CDR3 residues: CASGGQGDYEQYF. The CDR3 bases are TGTGCCAGCGGAGGACAGGGAGACTACGAGCAGTACTTC.

The chain joins TRBV5-4 to TRBJ1-3, with D unresolved. Trimming shortened V by 4 bases and J by 0 bases, and 11 bases separated the two germline ends. This CDR3 contains 15 residues. Germline V lookup: CDR1 SGHNT, CDR2 YYREEE (reference sequence). The CDR3 region is CASSPRRDSGNTIYF. Here the CDR3 DNA reads TGTGCCAGCAGCCCCAGGCGGGACTCTGGAAACACCATATATTTT.